These 26 T cell receptor beta chains share one sample of origin, sequenced in a study of blood T cell repertoires in COVID-19. The data were produced by immunoSEQ multiplex PCR, yet TCRdb's version contains in-frame clones alone and is incomplete. The sample lists just over 250,000 clones; around 87% were seen once. The sequenced material came from peripheral blood. These TCRs come from a woman aged 45-65 years with acute or convalescent COVID-19.

The chain recombines TRBV5-8 with TRBJ1-4, with a tentative D call TRBD1 (6 bases). CDR1 is SGHTS, CDR2 YDEGEE, per germline. This CDR3 spans 14 amino acids. Trimming removed 2 bases from V and 7 bases from J, with 12 bases in between. In nucleotides, the CDR3 is TGTGCCAGCAGCTTTACAGGGAGCGGTGAAAAACTGTTTTTT. Residues: CASSFTGSGEKLFF.

This clone appeared once. This rearrangement joins TRBV12-3 or TRBV12-4 to TRBJ2-7; D is perhaps TRBD2 (6 bases). The CDR3 length is 12 residues. V was cut by 6 bases and J by 5 bases, with 11 bases left in between. The CDR3 loop reads CASSAGRHEQYF. CDR3 nucleotide sequence: TGTGCCAGCAGCGCGGGACGCCACGAGCAGTACTTC.

V gene TRBV9 combines with J gene TRBJ1-2; 7 bases line up with TRBD1. The CDR3 spans 15 residues. Per the germline V gene, CDR1 is SGDLS and CDR2 is YYNGEE. The V and J ends lost 4 bases and 0 bases, in that order; junction bases with no gene match: 6. The CDR3 loop is CASSMGQQTNYGYTF. The CDR3 DNA reads TGTGCCAGCAGCATGGGACAGCAGACTAACTATGGCTACACCTTC. Supplemented by reference TRBV9 and TRBJ1-2, the full variable domain reads DSGVTQTPKHLITATGQRVTLRCSPRSGDLSVYWYQQSLDQGLQFLIQYYNGEERAKGNILERFSAQQFPDLHSELNLSSLELGDSALYFCASSMGQQTNYGYTFGSGTRLTVV.

This clone was seen a single time. J is TRBJ2-7 and V is TRBV30, with 10 bases lining up with TRBD2. The CDR3 extends over 13 amino acids. CDR1 is GTSNPN, CDR2 SVGIG, per germline (reference sequence). V was clipped by 5 bases and J by 6 bases; unmatched bases: 7. CDR3 DNA sequence: TGTGCCTGGGCGGGACTAGCGACAGCCGAGCAGTACTTC. Residues: CAWAGLATAEQYF.

The gene calls are TRBV6-5 and TRBJ1-1; D might be TRBD1 (5 bases). The CDR3 runs to 15 residues. V lost 0 bases and J 1 base, leaving 9 bases between the germline ends. The V gene's germline CDR1 is MNHEY and CDR2 SVGAGI. This chain's CDR3 is CASSYSTTGNTEAFF. CDR3 nucleotide sequence: TGTGCCAGCAGTTACTCAACCACAGGGAACACTGAAGCTTTCTTT.

The genes are TRBV7-2 and TRBJ2-3, with TRBD2 as a possible D gene (6 bases). Germline V gives CDR1 SGHTA, CDR2 FQGNSA. The V end lost 3 bases, the J end lost 5 bases, and 12 bases lay between the germline ends. The CDR3 sequence is 14 residues long. The CDR3 sequence is CASSLEGVQDTQYF. The CDR3 region has the DNA TGTGCCAGCAGCTTGGAGGGTGTTCAAGATACGCAGTATTTT.

This clone was seen only a few times. Germline and junction disagree at one end, which may indicate a read error. V usage is TRBV10-3 and J usage is TRBJ1-5; 7 nucleotides line up with TRBD1. Germline V lookup: CDR1 ENHRY, CDR2 SYGVKD. The CDR3 runs to 11 residues. The CDR3, as DNA: TGTGCCATCAGTGATTCGGGACAGCCCCTTTTT. Translation gives CAISDSGQPLF.

The J gene is TRBJ1-5, the V gene TRBV28; TRBD1 is a possible D gene (5 bases). V lost 5 bases to trimming and J lost 1 base, with 12 bases between them. Germline CDR1 reads MDHEN; CDR2 reads SYDVKM. This CDR3 has 15 amino acids. The CDR3, as DNA: TGTGCCAGCAGTGGAGGGACGGTGAGCAATCAGCCCCAGCATTTT. It specifies CASSGGTVSNQPQHF.

The chain has TRBV7-3 and TRBJ2-1, with 8 bases fitting TRBD2. The CDR3 spans 15 residues. CDR1 SGHTA and CDR2 FQGTGA come from the germline V gene. Unmatched junction bases numbered 8, after V lost 3 bases and J lost 7 bases. This CDR3 is CASSFPGTRMNEQFF. The CDR3 DNA follows: TGTGCCAGCAGCTTCCCAGGGACTAGGATGAATGAGCAGTTCTTC.

The chain has TRBV7-2 and TRBJ2-7, with 7 nucleotides matching TRBD2. The J segment lost 5 bases and the V segment lost 5 bases, leaving 9 bases of the junction unmatched. Germline V gene data show CDR1 as SGHTA and CDR2 as FQGNSA. This CDR3 has 14 residues. The CDR3 nucleotides read TGTGCCAGCAGCCATCGGACTAGGTCGGACGAGCAGTACTTC. Residues: CASSHRTRSDEQYF. Full variable domain (outside the CDR3, taken from reference TRBV7-2 and TRBJ2-7): GAGVSQSPSNKVTEKGKDVELRCDPISGHTALYWYRQSLGQGLEFLIYFQGNSAPDKSGLPSDRFSAERTGGSVSTLTIQRTQQEDSAVYLCASSHRTRSDEQYFGPGTRLTVT.

This chain connects TRBV24-1 to TRBJ2-7; TRBD2 agrees at 8 bases. The CDR3 length is 15 residues. Trimming took 3 bases from V and 5 from J; bases not matched to a gene: 8. Germline V gene lookup returns CDR1 KGHDR and CDR2 SFDVKD. DNA of the CDR3: TGTGCCACCAGTGATAGGAGAGCGGGAGATCACGAGCAGTACTTC. Its protein product is CATSDRRAGDHEQYF.

The CDR3 coding sequence is TGTGCCAGCAGCCTAAAGAACACTGAAGCTTTCTTT. Amino acid sequence: CASSLKNTEAFF. J is TRBJ1-1 and V is TRBV7-8, with D unresolved. Trimming took 5 bases from V and 1 from J, leaving 5 bases between them. CDR3 length: 12 amino acids. Germline V CDR1 and CDR2: SGHVS, FQNEAQ.

The chain combines TRBV5-6 with TRBJ1-6, with a possible D match to TRBD1 (5 bases). This CDR3 is built from 15 residues. Germline CDR1 is SGHDT and CDR2 is YYEEEE. With 2 bases removed from V and 6 bases from J, the gap between germline ends came to 12 bases. CDR3 in DNA: TGTGCCAGCAGCTTTCTAGGCCAGGGTAATTCACCCCTCCACTTT. This translates into CASSFLGQGNSPLHF.

The chain has TRBV6-5 and TRBJ1-5, with 12 bases matching TRBD1. V lost 7 bases to trimming and J lost 7 bases; unmatched junction nucleotides: 8. The CDR3 consists of 15 residues. Per the germline V gene, CDR1 is MNHEY and CDR2 is SVGAGI. The DNA of the CDR3 is TGTGCCAGCACCCGGGACAGGGGGCGCGAGCAGCCCCAGCATTTT. This gives the protein CASTRDRGREQPQHF.

The chain couples TRBV28 to TRBJ2-7; possible D gene TRBD1, 5 bases. Trimming shortened V by 2 bases and J by 0 bases, and 8 bases separated the two germline ends. The CDR3 totals 14 residues. The germline V gene has CDR1 MDHEN and CDR2 SYDVKM. The CDR3 sequence is CASSLPGNSYEQYF. DNA of the CDR3: TGTGCCAGCAGTTTACCAGGGAACTCCTACGAGCAGTACTTC.

The chain carries TRBV24-1 and TRBJ2-3; tentative D call: TRBD2 (6 bases). Germline loops: CDR1 KGHDR, CDR2 SFDVKD. CDR3 length: 15 amino acids. The ends were cut back, 3 bases at V and 6 bases at J, with 15 bases in the middle. CDR3 protein: CATSDRRGGEDTQYF. The CDR3 DNA follows: TGTGCCACCAGTGATCGGCGGGGCGGTGAGGATACGCAGTATTTT.

This sequence joins TRBV9 and TRBJ2-7; TRBD2 matches 8 bases. The CDR3 has 17 amino acids. After removal of 0 bases from V and 2 bases from J, the junction contained 10 bases not matched to a gene. The germline V gene has CDR1 SGDLS and CDR2 YYNGEE. DNA of the CDR3: TGTGCCAGCAGCGTAGGGATGGGGGCGGGAGGTCCCTACGAGCAGTACTTC. As protein: CASSVGMGAGGPYEQYF.

This chain connects TRBV2 to TRBJ1-1, with a possible D match to TRBD1 (5 bases). This CDR3 comprises 14 residues. Germline V lookup: CDR1 SNHLY, CDR2 FYNNEI. The V end was cut by 6 bases, the J end by 3 bases, with 14 bases between. CDR3 loop: CASSGSGGDTEAFF. CDR3 nucleotides: TGTGCCAGCAGCGGGTCGGGGGGTGACACTGAAGCTTTCTTT.

The rearrangement joins TRBV7-5 to TRBJ1-5. TRBV7-5 is termed a pseudogene. This CDR3 is 16 amino acids long. This CDR3 reads CARSLARRGCNQPQHF. The CDR3 coding sequence is TGTGCCAGAAGCTTAGCGCGGAGGGGATGCAATCAGCCCCAGCATTTT.

The chain joins TRBV3-1 (or the pseudogene TRBV3-2) to TRBJ1-4, with a tentative D call TRBD1 (6 bases). The V gene's germline CDR1 is LGHDT and CDR2 YNNKEL (reference sequence). CDR3 length: 16 residues. V was pared by 0 bases and J by 4 bases, with 12 bases between. The CDR3 DNA reads as TGTGCCAGCAGCCAAGAGTCGACAGGTCTTAATGAAAAACTGTTTTTT. It specifies CASSQESTGLNEKLFF.

J is TRBJ2-5 and V is TRBV15; 7 positions agree with TRBD1. V trimming: 5 bases; J trimming: 2 bases; junction bases outside the gene matches: 2. The V gene's germline CDR1 is LNHNV and CDR2 YYDKDF (reference sequence). The CDR3 has 13 residues. The CDR3 sequence is CATSGDRQETQYF. CDR3 nucleotide sequence: TGTGCCACCAGCGGGGACAGACAAGAGACCCAGTACTTC.

The V gene is TRBV5-1, the J gene TRBJ2-1; 12 nucleotides match TRBD2. This CDR3 is 17 amino acids long. Germline CDR1 is SGHRS and CDR2 is YFSETQ. J was trimmed by 4 bases and V by 4 bases; bases with no gene match: 9. The CDR3 DNA reads as TGCGCCAGCAGCCTACGGACTAGCGGGACCACTTACAATGAGCAGTTCTTC. Its protein is CASSLRTSGTTYNEQFF.

This chain connects TRBV18 to TRBJ1-1; possibly TRBD1 for D (6 bases). V was trimmed by 0 bases and J by 0 bases, leaving 8 bases between them. This CDR3 is 15 amino acids long. Germline CDR1 and CDR2: KGHSH and LQKENI. In DNA form, the CDR3 reads TGTGCCAGCTCACCACCGGGGGCCATGAACACTGAAGCTTTCTTT. Translation: CASSPPGAMNTEAFF.

The chain recombines TRBV14 with TRBJ2-5; TRBD1 matches at 8 bases. There are 15 residues in the CDR3. J lost 3 bases, V lost 4 bases, and 7 bases had no gene match. Germline V lookup: CDR1 SGHDN, CDR2 FVKESK. The DNA of the CDR3 is TGTGCCAGCAGCCCAATAGGACAGGGCAAAGAGACCCAGTACTTC. Translating gives CASSPIGQGKETQYF.

The chain uses TRBV11-3 and TRBJ2-2; the D is unclear. V lost 5 bases and J 4 bases, leaving 17 bases between the germline ends. Germline lookup yields CDR1 SGHNT and CDR2 YENEEA. The CDR3 runs 16 residues. The CDR3 loop reads CASSPNTMAVTGELFF. The CDR3 DNA is TGTGCCAGCAGCCCCAACACGATGGCGGTCACCGGGGAGCTGTTTTTT. Combining the CDR3 with reference TRBV11-3 and TRBJ2-2 gives the whole variable domain EAGVVQSPRYKIIEKKQPVAFWCNPISGHNTLYWYLQNLGQGPELLIRYENEEAVDDSQLPKDRFSAERLKGVDSTLKIQPAELGDSAVYLCASSPNTMAVTGELFFGEGSRLTVL.

The chain combines TRBV9 with TRBJ2-6, with 7 bases fitting TRBD2. The CDR3 has 19 residues. V was pared by 0 bases and J by 0 bases, with 9 bases of the junction left unmatched. Germline CDR1 SGDLS, CDR2 YYNGEE. In DNA form, the CDR3 reads TGTGCCAGCAGCGTAGATAGCTCCGGGAGGAGCTCTGGGGCCAACGTCCTGACTTTC. Protein: CASSVDSSGRSSGANVLTF.